The clone carrying this T cell receptor (beta chain) appeared a single time. Germline V gives CDR1 SGHAT, CDR2 FQNNGV. Trimming cost V 5 bases and J 8 bases; bases outside gene matches: 8. The CDR3 runs 15 residues. This specimen belongs to a study of T cell responses to AZD1222 COVID-19 vaccine. Assay: immunoSEQ multiplex PCR; the TCRdb copy retains only in-frame clones and omits some. Counted here are 75,000 to 90,000 clones, roughly 90% occurring once; the ten biggest clones make up 5.2%. This TCR came from an adult in good health. V usage is TRBV11-2 and J usage is TRBJ1-6; 8 bases line up with TRBD1. The sample here was peripheral blood, taken on day 0 of AZD1222 vaccination. CDR3 DNA sequence: TGTGCCAGCAGCCGGACAGGGAGGGCCCATTCACCCCTCCACTTT. Translating gives CASSRTGRAHSPLHF.